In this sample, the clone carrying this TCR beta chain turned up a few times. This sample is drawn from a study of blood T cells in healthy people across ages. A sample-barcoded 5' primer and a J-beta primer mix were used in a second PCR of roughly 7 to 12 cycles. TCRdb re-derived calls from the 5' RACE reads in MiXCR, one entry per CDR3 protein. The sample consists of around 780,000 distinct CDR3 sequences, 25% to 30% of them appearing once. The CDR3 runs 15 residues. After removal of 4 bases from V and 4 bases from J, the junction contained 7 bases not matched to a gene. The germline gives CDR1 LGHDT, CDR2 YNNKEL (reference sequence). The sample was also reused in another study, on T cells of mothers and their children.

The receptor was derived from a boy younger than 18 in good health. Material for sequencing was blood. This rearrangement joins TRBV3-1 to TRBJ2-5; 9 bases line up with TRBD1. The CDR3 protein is CASSPRDREGETQYF. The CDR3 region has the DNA TGTGCCAGCAGCCCGAGGGACAGGGAGGGAGAGACCCAGTACTTC.